These 9 T cell receptor beta chains share one sample of origin, sequenced in a study of blood T cell repertoires in COVID-19. The method was immunoSEQ multiplex PCR; TCRdb's version includes in-frame clones alone and lacks a portion of them. In the table there are 250,000 to 300,000 clones, about 91% of which are singletons. Sequenced sample: peripheral blood. The receptors originated from a woman in her sixties or seventies with acute or convalescent COVID-19.

This chain uses TRBV10-1 with TRBJ1-6; 11 bases align to TRBD1. After removal of 7 bases from V and 9 bases from J, the junction contained 8 bases not matched to a gene. The CDR3 runs 15 residues. CDR1 is WNHNN and CDR2 is SYGVQD in the germline V gene (reference sequence). Here the CDR3 DNA reads TGCGCCAGCATCCCAGGACAGGGGGCGGGTTCACCCCTCCACTTT. Translating gives CASIPGQGAGSPLHF.

Details on this clone: The same CDR3 arises from other DNA sequences in this sample as well. The chain joins TRBV28 to TRBJ1-2; D may be TRBD1 (5 bases). This CDR3 comprises 13 residues. From germline, CDR1 is MDHEN and CDR2 SYDVKM. The V gene lost 8 bases and the J gene lost 4 bases, with 14 bases spanning the gap. CDR3 amino acids: CASLGGGVYGYTF. Here the CDR3 DNA reads TGTGCCAGCCTGGGGGGAGGGGTCTATGGCTACACCTTC.

The V and J genes are TRBV18 and TRBJ1-3; TRBD1 agrees at 7 bases. The CDR3 consists of 16 residues. V shed 5 bases and J 0 bases; nucleotides not matched to a gene: 7. From germline, CDR1 is KGHSH and CDR2 LQKENI. CDR3 nucleotide sequence: TGTGCCAGCTCATTTGGGACAGCTAGCTCTGGAAACACCATATATTTT. Translation: CASSFGTASSGNTIYF.

There are a few counts of this clone. This sequence joins TRBV19 and TRBJ1-1; D remains ambiguous. Trimming removed 4 bases from V and 0 bases from J, with 9 bases in between. There are 14 residues in the CDR3. CDR1 LNHDA and CDR2 SQIVND come from the germline V gene (reference sequence). This CDR3 is CASSTTLLNTEAFF. In DNA form, the CDR3 reads TGTGCCAGTAGTACGACACTTCTGAACACTGAAGCTTTCTTT.

The chain couples TRBV15 to TRBJ1-6; no clear D gene. CDR3 size: 16 residues. Deletions cut 3 bases from V and 4 bases from J, with 13 bases between. Germline CDR1 is LNHNV and CDR2 is YYDKDF (reference sequence). The CDR3 reads CATSSKATTYNSPLHF. Here the CDR3 DNA reads TGTGCCACCAGCAGTAAGGCGACTACTTATAATTCACCCCTCCACTTT.

V usage is TRBV7-2 and J usage is TRBJ1-6; maybe TRBD1 (5 bases). V was shortened by 1 base and J by 7 bases, with 14 bases between the two germline ends. Germline-derived CDR1 and CDR2 are SGHTA and FQGNSA. The CDR3 sequence is 16 residues long. The CDR3 DNA is TGTGCCAGCAGCTTAGGGCCTCGGGGGGTCAATTCACCCCTCCACTTT. Amino acids: CASSLGPRGVNSPLHF.

The CDR3 sequence is CASSLTGGSYNEQFF. In DNA, the CDR3 is TGTGCCAGCAGCTTAACAGGGGGGTCCTACAATGAGCAGTTCTTC. This chain links TRBV7-9 with TRBJ2-1; 8 bases are a match to TRBD1. This CDR3 region has 15 residues. Germline V gene sequence: CDR1 SEHNR, CDR2 FQNEAQ (reference sequence). Losses at the gene ends were 2 bases for V and 1 base for J; bases not matched to a gene: 1.

The rearrangement uses TRBV18 and TRBJ1-5, with D maybe TRBD1 (6 bases). Trimming took off 3 bases at V and 3 bases at J, with 12 bases between the two ends. CDR1 is KGHSH, CDR2 LQKENI, per germline. This CDR3 comprises 15 residues. The CDR3 bases are TGTGCCAGCTCACCCGTAGACAGGCCCAATCAGCCCCAGCATTTT. Its translation: CASSPVDRPNQPQHF.

This clone was counted once. The chain has TRBV11-3 and TRBJ1-1; TRBD1 is a possible D gene (5 bases). This CDR3 is 13 amino acids long. CDR1 SGHNT and CDR2 YENEEA come from the germline V gene. V was pared by 5 bases and J by 5 bases, with 12 bases between. In nucleotides, the CDR3 is TGTGCCAGCAGCCCTGGGGCAAATACTGAAGCTTTCTTT. Amino acids: CASSPGANTEAFF.